One and the same sample provided the 23 T cell receptor beta chains below, sequenced in a study of CD8+CD57+ T cells in acquired aplastic anemia. The use of genomic DNA as template underpinned the TCR beta VDJ and CDR3 profiling. MiXCR was run by TCRdb on the reads, yielding one entry per CDR3 protein. This table has approximately 300,000 distinct CDR3 sequences, under 65% appearing once. The patients chosen for sequencing had shown expansion of CD8+CD57+ cells (detected by flow cytometry). Material: sorted CD4+, CD8+, or CD8+CD57+ T cells (not recorded which) from PBMCs. Every receptor here comes from a human donor with aplastic anemia.

This clonotype has at least ten counts. The V gene is TRBV27, the J gene TRBJ2-7; 7 bases match TRBD1. The CDR3 covers 15 residues. The germline V gene encodes CDR1 MNHEY and CDR2 SMNVEV (reference sequence). V shed 0 bases, J shed 2 bases, and the junction held 4 bases outside the gene matches. The CDR3 sequence: CASSLSRTGAYEQYF. In DNA form, the CDR3 reads TGTGCCAGCAGTTTATCGAGGACAGGCGCCTACGAGCAGTACTTC.

The CDR3 nucleotides are TGCAGTGCCACCACAGGGGGCCACTACGAGCAGTACTTC. Amino acids: CSATTGGHYEQYF. The chain uses TRBV20-1 and TRBJ2-7; 9 nucleotides agree with TRBD1. With V trimmed by 6 bases and J by 3 bases, 6 bases remained unmatched. This CDR3 spans 13 amino acids. CDR1 is DFQATT, CDR2 SNEGSKA, per germline (reference sequence).

The chain employs TRBV6-5 and TRBJ1-1; the D gene is possibly TRBD1 (5 bases). The CDR3 is 15 residues long. Trimming pared 4 bases from V and 1 base from J, leaving 13 bases between. Per germline, CDR1 MNHEY and CDR2 SVGAGI. Written as DNA, the CDR3 is TGTGCCAGCAGTTCCTGGGGGGGAGCGAACACTGAAGCTTTCTTT. Protein product: CASSSWGGANTEAFF.

The sample holds a few counts of this clonotype. The V and J genes are TRBV9 and TRBJ2-7, with D perhaps matching TRBD1 or TRBD2 (6 bases each). The CDR3 contains 15 residues. V dropped 5 bases and J dropped 0 bases, with 15 bases sitting between them. The germline gives CDR1 SGDLS, CDR2 YYNGEE. Here the CDR3 reads CASSPVGGGSYEQYF. CDR3 nucleotide sequence: TGTGCCAGCAGTCCTGTCGGAGGGGGCTCCTACGAGCAGTACTTC.

This clonotype has ten or more counts. The genes are TRBV6-1 and TRBJ1-2; 7 bases match TRBD1. CDR3 length: 14 amino acids. Germline V CDR1 and CDR2: MNHNS, SASEGT. After removal of 6 bases from V and 6 bases from J, the junction contained 10 bases not matched to a gene. The CDR3 nucleotides are TGTGCCAGCAGCCAAGACAGGGCAACCCATGGCTACACCTTC. It codes for CASSQDRATHGYTF.

V gene TRBV7-2 combines with J gene TRBJ2-7; 9 bases align to TRBD1. CDR3 length equals 15 residues. With V trimmed by 1 base and J by 0 bases, 1 base remained unmatched. Per germline, CDR1 SGHTA and CDR2 FQGNSA. The CDR3 loop is CASSLEGQGSYEQYF. The CDR3 DNA is TGTGCCAGCAGCTTAGAGGGACAGGGCTCCTACGAGCAGTACTTC.

V gene TRBV20-1 combines with J gene TRBJ2-5, with D unclear. Trimming took 0 bases from V and 2 from J, leaving 10 bases between them. The CDR3 is 14 amino acids. Germline loops: CDR1 DFQATT, CDR2 SNEGSKA (reference sequence). The CDR3 spells CSARDRSAQETQYF. The CDR3 DNA sequence: TGCAGTGCTAGAGACCGGTCAGCGCAAGAGACCCAGTACTTC.

This clonotype was recorded at least ten times. The chain combines TRBV19 with TRBJ1-2; D is undetermined. V was cut by 6 bases and J by 6 bases, with 14 bases left in between. The germline V gene encodes CDR1 LNHDA and CDR2 SQIVND (reference sequence). The length of the CDR3 is 13 residues. Written as DNA, the CDR3 is TGTGCCAGTAGCGGGGAACTCTTACATGGCTACACCTTC. Translation: CASSGELLHGYTF.

The chain has TRBV11-1 and TRBJ2-1; D is possibly TRBD2 (7 bases). From germline, CDR1 is SGHAT and CDR2 FQDESV (reference sequence). The CDR3 consists of 19 residues. V lost 2 bases and J 3 bases, leaving 23 bases between the germline ends. The CDR3 reads CASSLPLYDGGQYYNEQFF. The CDR3 region has the DNA TGTGCCAGCAGCTTACCCCTCTATGACGGGGGGCAGTACTACAATGAGCAGTTCTTC.

The chain links TRBV19 to TRBJ2-3; 9 nucleotides agree with TRBD2. Germline V gene lookup returns CDR1 LNHDA and CDR2 SQIVND (reference sequence). There are 17 residues in the CDR3. V lost 3 bases, J lost 0 bases, and 7 bases stayed unmatched. The CDR3 DNA reads TGTGCCAGTAGTATGCCTAGCGGGGTACTTAGCACAGATACGCAGTATTTT. This sequence encodes CASSMPSGVLSTDTQYF. Supplemented by reference TRBV19 and TRBJ2-3, the full variable domain reads DGGITQSPKYLFRKEGQNVTLSCEQNLNHDAMYWYRQDPGQGLRLIYYSQIVNDFQKGDIAEGYSVSREKKESFPLTVTSAQKNPTAFYLCASSMPSGVLSTDTQYFGPGTRLTVL.

This clonotype was recorded at least ten times. CDR3 loop: CASSQDPSGRKNEQFF. CDR3 sequence (DNA): TGCGCCAGCAGCCAAGATCCGAGCGGGAGAAAGAATGAGCAGTTCTTC. The rearrangement links TRBV4-1 to TRBJ2-1, with TRBD2 matching over 8 bases. Germline lookup yields CDR1 MGHRA and CDR2 YSYEKL. The V segment lost 0 bases and the J segment 7 bases; nucleotides outside the gene matches: 8. The CDR3 contains 16 residues.

This clonotype was recorded at least ten times. The rearrangement joins TRBV5-8 to TRBJ1-1, with D possibly matching TRBD1 (5 bases). This CDR3 has 14 residues. Germline V CDR1 and CDR2: SGHTS, YDEGEE. V was pared by 0 bases and J by 1 base, with 7 bases between. The CDR3 bases are TGTGCCAGCAGCTTGGGACAGTCGAACACTGAAGCTTTCTTT. It translates to CASSLGQSNTEAFF.

Turning to this clonotype: This clone may be a read error of a much larger clone one base away. This CDR3 is missing its conserved last phenylalanine or tryptophan, likely due to a read error. The chain carries TRBV12-3 or TRBV12-4 and TRBJ1-1; D not certain. The CDR3 spans 12 residues. V was pared by 3 bases and J by 5 bases, with 7 bases between. The CDR3 DNA reads as TGTGCCAGCAGTTTGTGGAGGACTGAAGCTTTCCTT. It is translated as CASSLWRTEAFL.

The chain carries TRBV25-1 and TRBJ1-2; no clear D. Between the trimmed V and J ends, which lost 2 bases and 6 bases, there was a span of 19 bases. CDR1 is MGHDK and CDR2 is SYGVNS in the germline V gene. The CDR3 has 16 residues. CDR3 bases: TGTGCCAGCAGTGAAGGTGGAACGACCGGGAAGGATGGCTACACCTTC. Protein: CASSEGGTTGKDGYTF.

This clonotype has ten or more counts. The chain is built from TRBV5-1 and TRBJ1-5, with D unclear. The germline V gene encodes CDR1 SGHRS and CDR2 YFSETQ. Trimming took 4 bases from V and 7 from J, leaving 15 bases between them. The CDR3 has 14 residues. The CDR3 DNA follows: TGCGCCAGCAGCCCCGGAGGGCCCGAACAGCCCCAGCATTTT. Translating gives CASSPGGPEQPQHF.

With respect to this clonotype: A junction boundary mismatches the germline segment, possibly from a read error. The gene calls are TRBV19 and TRBJ2-2; 7 nucleotides align to TRBD2. The CDR3 covers 14 residues. Germline values: CDR1 LNHDA, CDR2 SQIVND (reference sequence). For the CDR3, the DNA is TGTGCCAGTAGGAGGGAGGGCTACACCGGGGAGCTGTTCTTT. Its translation: CASRREGYTGELFF. The whole variable domain, remainder taken from reference TRBV19 and TRBJ2-2, is DGGITQSPKYLFRKEGQNVTLSCEQNLNHDAMYWYRQDPGQGLRLIYYSQIVNDFQKGDIAEGYSVSREKKESFPLTVTSAQKNPTAFYLCASRREGYTGELFFGEGSRLTVL.

This clonotype was found a few times. The genes are TRBV18 and TRBJ1-2; 11 nucleotides match TRBD1. The CDR3 length is 17 residues. The germline gives CDR1 KGHSH, CDR2 LQKENI. Losses at the gene ends were 3 bases for V and 3 bases for J; bases not matched to a gene: 9. CDR3 coding DNA: TGTGCCAGCTCACCCGTTACGGGACAGGGGGACGACTATGGCTACACCTTC. Translating it yields CASSPVTGQGDDYGYTF.

The chain is built from TRBV20-1 and TRBJ1-1, with a weak D call TRBD1 (6 bases). CDR3 size: 14 residues. The ends were cut back, 6 bases at V and 4 bases at J, with 18 bases in the middle. Germline V gene sequence: CDR1 DFQATT, CDR2 SNEGSKA (reference sequence). CDR3 residues: CSAPRGGKGTEAFF. The CDR3 coding sequence is TGCAGTGCCCCGAGGGGGGGGAAAGGCACTGAAGCTTTCTTT.

The chain links TRBV7-9 to TRBJ2-1; no clear D. V was shortened by 3 bases and J by 9 bases, with 18 bases between the two germline ends. Germline V lookup: CDR1 SEHNR, CDR2 FQNEAQ (reference sequence). The CDR3 contains 15 residues. The CDR3 spells CASSFRGSRNGEQFF. The DNA of the CDR3 is TGTGCCAGCAGCTTCCGTGGTAGCAGAAACGGTGAGCAGTTCTTC. The whole variable domain, remainder taken from reference TRBV7-9 and TRBJ2-1, is DTGVSQNPRHKITKRGQNVTFRCDPISEHNRLYWYRQTLGQGPEFLTYFQNEAQLEKSRLLSDRFSAERPKGSFSTLEIQRTEQGDSAMYLCASSFRGSRNGEQFFGPGTRLTVL.

The chain combines TRBV7-2 with TRBJ2-6; 8 bases are a match to TRBD1. J lost 4 bases, V lost 3 bases, and 11 bases had no gene match. Germline CDR1 and CDR2: SGHTA and FQGNSA. The CDR3 totals 18 residues. In DNA form, the CDR3 reads TGTGCCAGCAGCTTTTCAGGGGGCGTCTTGACCGGGGCCAACGTCCTGACTTTC. Its translation is CASSFSGGVLTGANVLTF.

The count of this clonotype is one. The CDR3 sequence is CATSRDRGRSYEQYF. DNA of the CDR3: TGTGCCACCAGCAGGGACAGGGGAAGATCCTACGAGCAGTACTTC. The gene calls are TRBV15 and TRBJ2-7; 9 nucleotides agree with TRBD1. This CDR3 region has 15 residues. Germline CDR1 and CDR2: LNHNV and YYDKDF (reference sequence). Losses at the gene ends were 3 bases for V and 1 base for J; bases not matched to a gene: 4.

The sample holds one count of this clonotype. The V and J genes are TRBV3-1 and TRBJ2-7, with TRBD1 matching 11 bases. The junction had 10 bases not matched to a gene; V was cut back by 3 bases and J by 6 bases. CDR3 length equals 16 residues. In germline, CDR1 is LGHDT, CDR2 YNNKEL (reference sequence). This CDR3 is CASSHGPGQGVGEQYF. Here the CDR3 DNA reads TGTGCCAGCAGCCATGGGCCGGGACAGGGGGTCGGCGAGCAGTACTTC.

The V and J genes are TRBV7-6 and TRBJ2-1; D uncertain. V was cut by 1 base and J by 1 base, with 8 bases left in between. Germline V gene lookup returns CDR1 SGHVS and CDR2 FNYEAQ. This CDR3 comprises 15 residues. The CDR3, as DNA: TGTGCCAGCAGCTTAGGTTCCCTTTCCTACAATGAGCAGTTCTTC. Translating it yields CASSLGSLSYNEQFF.